This is a list of T cell receptor beta chains from one sample in a study of technical replicates of blood from a handful of donors. The repertoire was sequenced with immunoSEQ multiplex PCR; TCRdb's copy has only in-frame clones and lacks some. The table shows more than 65,000 clones, with roughly 94% occurring only once. The sequenced sample was T cells isolated from PBMCs. All receptors derive from a human donor in good health. Both conserved end residues are part of each CDR3. A D gene is named only where the DNA matches it firmly. The size field is filled for only some rows; it gives once, few, many or a size class.

j_gene | v_gene | abundance | d_gene | CDR3nt | CDR3aa
TRBJ2-3 | TRBV2 | . | TRBD2 | TGTGCCAGCAGTCCGGGACTAGCGGGGCGCACAGATACGCAGTATTTT | CASSPGLAGRTDTQYF
TRBJ2-1 | TRBV4-1 | . | TRBD2 | TGCGCCAGCAGAGGGACTAGCGGGAATGGAAATGAGCAGTTCTTC | CASRGTSGNGNEQFF
TRBJ2-3 | TRBV28 | . | TRBD2 | TGTGCCAGCAGTTTCCAGGCGGGAGCGGCAGATACGCAGTATTTT | CASSFQAGAADTQYF
TRBJ2-7 | TRBV7-9 | . | . | TGTGCCAGCAGCTTAAAAGGGACTTTCTACGAGCAGTACTTC | CASSLKGTFYEQYF
TRBJ2-3 | TRBV5-8 | . | . | TGTGCCAGCAGCTTCTCCATCGTGGTTTTAGCGGAAGATACGCAGTATTTT | CASSFSIVVLAEDTQYF
TRBJ2-1 | TRBV10-2 | . | . | TGCGCCAGCGGGCCGACCTACAATGAGCAGTTCTTC | CASGPTYNEQFF
TRBJ2-5 | TRBV14 | once | TRBD2 | TGTGCCAGCACCCCTAGCGGGGGGGCAGAGACCCAGTACTTC | CASTPSGGAETQYF
TRBJ1-4 | TRBV9 | . | TRBD1 | TGTGCCAGCTCCAGAGACAGTGGTAGACAGGGAGAAAAACTGTTTTTT | CASSRDSGRQGEKLFF
TRBJ2-7 | TRBV18 | . | . | TGTGCCAGCTCACCACCGGGGCAGGGTCTCTACGAGCAGTACTTC | CASSPPGQGLYEQYF
TRBJ1-2 | TRBV28 | . | . | TGTGCCAGCAGTTTATGGGGAGACTATGGCTACACCTTC | CASSLWGDYGYTF
TRBJ1-1 | TRBV11-3 | . | TRBD1 | TGTGCCAGCAGTTTAGACAGGGCTACTGAAGCTTTCTTT | CASSLDRATEAFF
TRBJ2-1 | TRBV5-1 | . | . | TGCGCCAGCAGCTTGGGGGCCTATGAGCAGTTCTTC | CASSLGAYEQFF
TRBJ1-4 | TRBV28 | once | . | TGTGCCAGCAGTTTATTCGGCCCTAGTTTCGGGGAAGCCTATGAAAAACTGTTTTTT | CASSLFGPSFGEAYEKLFF
TRBJ2-1 | TRBV6-5 | . | TRBD1 | TGTGCCAGCAGATTCCGGGACAGAACCTACAATGAGCAGTTCTTC | CASRFRDRTYNEQFF
TRBJ1-2 | TRBV27 | . | TRBD1 | TGTGCCAGCAGGAAGGGACAGGGAAACTATGGCTACACCTTC | CASRKGQGNYGYTF
TRBJ1-2 | TRBV2 | . | . | TGTGCCAGCAGTTACCTACAGGCTGACTATGGCTACACCTTC | CASSYLQADYGYTF
TRBJ2-1 | TRBV6-5 | . | . | TGTGCCAGCAGTTACTCTACGCCGGACAATGAGCAGTTCTTC | CASSYSTPDNEQFF
TRBJ2-5 | TRBV28 | . | . | TGTGCCAGCAGAAGACTTCTACTACAAGAGACCCAGTACTTC | CASRRLLLQETQYF
TRBJ2-1 | TRBV5-1 | . | TRBD2 | TGCGCCAGCAGCACTTGGCAAGCTCGGCTAGCGGGGGGCTACAATGAGCAGTTCTTC | CASSTWQARLAGGYNEQFF
TRBJ2-6 | TRBV5-6 | once | . | TGTGCCAGCAGCACGACAGTCGGAGGGGCCAACGTCCTGACTTTC | CASSTTVGGANVLTF
TRBJ2-5 | TRBV4-1 | . | TRBD2 | TGCGCCAGCAGCCAAGGGACTAGCGGGGGGGTGGAGACCCAGTACTTC | CASSQGTSGGVETQYF
TRBJ1-2 | TRBV7-9 | . | . | TGTGCCAGCAGCCCCGGGGACTATGGCTACACCTTC | CASSPGDYGYTF
TRBJ1-5 | TRBV30 | . | TRBD1 | TGTGCCTGGAACGAGGGACAGATTAGCAATCAGCCCCAGCATTTT | CAWNEGQISNQPQHF
TRBJ2-5 | TRBV2 | . | . | TGTGCCAGCGTTAGCAATCTCCAAGAGACCCAGTACTTC | CASVSNLQETQYF
TRBJ1-1 | TRBV7-9 | . | . | TGTGCCAGCAGCTTAGAGTCAGGCTACACTGAAGCTTTCTTT | CASSLESGYTEAFF
TRBJ1-2 | TRBV29-1 | . | . | TGCAGCGTTGAAGAGCGTGGCTACACCTTC | CSVEERGYTF
TRBJ2-3 | TRBV6-5 | . | . | TGTGCCAGCAGGGTGGCCTCTAGCACAGATACGCAGTATTTT | CASRVASSTDTQYF
TRBJ2-2 | TRBV19 | . | TRBD2 | TGTGCCAGTAGTGTGGGACTAGCGGGAGTAGGGACCGGGGAGCTGTTTTTT | CASSVGLAGVGTGELFF
TRBJ2-1 | TRBV2 | . | . | TGTGCCAGCAGTGAGTCGAGCGGGCCATACAATGAGCAGTTCTTC | CASSESSGPYNEQFF
TRBJ1-1 | TRBV25-1 | . | . | TGTGCCAGCGGAGAGGCGGGGCCGGACGTTGAAGCTTTCTTT | CASGEAGPDVEAFF
TRBJ2-5 | TRBV5-1 | . | TRBD1 | TGCGCCAGCAGCCCGGGACAGGGGGCGCGGGAGACCCAGTACTTC | CASSPGQGARETQYF
TRBJ2-7 | TRBV11-2 | . | . | TGTGCCAGCAGCTTAGTGCGCGGGACCTACGAGCAGTACTTC | CASSLVRGTYEQYF
TRBJ2-7 | TRBV27 | . | . | TGTGCCAGCAGTTTAAGGGGTGGACACGAGCAGTACTTC | CASSLRGGHEQYF
TRBJ2-1 | TRBV5-1 | once | TRBD2 | TGCGCCAGCAGCTTCCCTAGCGGGAGGCCTCGCTCCTACAATGAGCAGTTCTTC | CASSFPSGRPRSYNEQFF
TRBJ2-7 | TRBV29-1 | . | . | TGCAGCGTTGAAGAGGGCGACTCCTACGAGCAGTACTTC | CSVEEGDSYEQYF
TRBJ2-3 | TRBV5-1 | once | TRBD2 | TGCGCCAGCGCCCGTCATCTAGCGGCCACTAGCACAGATACGCAGTATTTT | CASARHLAATSTDTQYF
TRBJ2-7 | TRBV5-5 | . | . | TGTGCCAGCAGCTCGACAGATTACGAGCAGTACTTC | CASSSTDYEQYF
TRBJ2-1 | TRBV7-9 | . | TRBD2 | TGTGCCAGCAGCTTACCGGGACTAGCGGGAGCTATTGAGCAGTTCTTC | CASSLPGLAGAIEQFF
TRBJ1-1 | TRBV18 | . | TRBD1 | TGTGCCAGCTCACGGGACAGGGGGGTCGTGGACACTGAAGCTTTCTTT | CASSRDRGVVDTEAFF
TRBJ1-5 | TRBV6-6 | . | . | TGTGCCAGCAGTTACATCCAGGGGCGGGGCAATCAGCCCCAGCATTTT | CASSYIQGRGNQPQHF
TRBJ1-1 | TRBV18 | once | TRBD1 | TGTGCCAGCTCCTCAGAGTCAGGGGGACGCACTGAAGCTTTCTTT | CASSSESGGRTEAFF
TRBJ2-1 | TRBV7-3 | . | TRBD2 | TGTGCCAGCAGACCGGTTCCGGGGGGGCCCTACAATGAGCAGTTCTTC | CASRPVPGGPYNEQFF
TRBJ2-2 | TRBV6-1 | once | . | TGTGCCAGCACCTTAACTAGAAACACCGGGGAGCTGTTTTTT | CASTLTRNTGELFF
TRBJ2-3 | TRBV2 | . | TRBD2 | TGTGCCAGCAGTGTTATAGCGGGGGGCACAGATACGCAGTATTTT | CASSVIAGGTDTQYF
TRBJ1-3 | TRBV27 | . | . | TGTGCCAGCTCTCGCACTTCTGGAAACACCATATATTTT | CASSRTSGNTIYF
TRBJ2-1 | TRBV7-6 | once | TRBD2 | TGTGCCAGCAGCTTACAGGCTAGCGGGGGGCTCGATGAGCAGTTCTTC | CASSLQASGGLDEQFF
TRBJ1-1 | TRBV28 | . | . | TGTGCCAGCAGTTTTCTAGGCTCGGGGAACACTGAAGCTTTCTTT | CASSFLGSGNTEAFF
TRBJ2-2 | TRBV12-2 | . | . | TGTGCAAGTCGCTTGAGGGTAGCGGGAGTCGCCGGGGAGCTGTTTTTT | CASRLRVAGVAGELFF
TRBJ2-2 | TRBV19 | . | TRBD1 | TGTGCCAGTAGTAGTACCGGGACAGGGTTTAACGGGGAGCTGTTTTTT | CASSSTGTGFNGELFF
TRBJ2-5 | TRBV25-1 | . | . | TGTGCCAGCGGAGTTTGGGAGACCCAGTACTTC | CASGVWETQYF
TRBJ2-3 | TRBV7-2 | . | TRBD1 | TGTGCCAGCAGCCCGCTGCCGGGACAGCAGTTCACAGATACGCAGTATTTT | CASSPLPGQQFTDTQYF